Shown below are 15 T cell receptor beta chains from a single sample sequenced in a study of cytomegalovirus exposure and HLA in healthy donors. This PCR relied on a set of 60 Vbeta primers and 13 Jbeta primers. The data were produced by immunoSEQ multiplex PCR, yet TCRdb's version contains in-frame clones alone and is incomplete. The sample lists about 200,000 clones; 70% to 80% were seen once. The sample comprised PBMCs. These receptors all come from a woman aged 30 to 39 in good health and CMV-seronegative.

The gene calls are TRBV19 and TRBJ2-7; 7 bases agree with TRBD1. With V trimmed by 5 bases and J by 3 bases, 13 bases remained unmatched. The CDR3 totals 16 residues. Germline V lookup: CDR1 LNHDA, CDR2 SQIVND (reference sequence). This chain's CDR3 is CASSAMTTGPRYEQYF. CDR3 nucleotides: TGTGCCAGTAGTGCCATGACGACAGGGCCCCGCTACGAGCAGTACTTC.

The V gene is TRBV30, the J gene TRBJ2-1; 10 nucleotides line up with TRBD1. The J segment lost 7 bases and the V segment lost 8 bases, leaving 5 bases of the junction unmatched. Germline CDR1 GTSNPN, CDR2 SVGIG (reference sequence). The CDR3 runs 12 residues. The CDR3, as DNA: TGTGCCGTTAGACAGGGGGCGAATGAGCAGTTCTTC. This translates into CAVRQGANEQFF.

The sample holds one count of this clone. This sequence joins TRBV30 and TRBJ2-7; D remains unclear. Germline values: CDR1 GTSNPN, CDR2 SVGIG (reference sequence). Deletions cut 2 bases from V and 4 bases from J, with 12 bases between. This CDR3 is 13 amino acids long. As DNA, the CDR3 is TGTGCCTGGAGTAAATCCCGCGTTTACGAGCAGTACTTC. Translated, it gives CAWSKSRVYEQYF.

V is TRBV28 and J is TRBJ1-2, with D uncertain. V lost 8 bases and J 7 bases, leaving 23 bases between the germline ends. The CDR3 contains 15 residues. CDR1 and CDR2 (germline): MDHEN, SYDVKM. The CDR3 here is CASLRLGDRTVGYTF. As DNA, the CDR3 is TGTGCCAGCCTCAGGCTCGGTGACCGAACTGTTGGCTACACCTTC.

As DNA, the CDR3 is TGTGCCAGCTCACCACTGGGACAGGGGGCCGGGGGCTACACCTTC. This encodes CASSPLGQGAGGYTF. The chain couples TRBV18 to TRBJ1-2; 12 positions agree with TRBD1. CDR1 is KGHSH, CDR2 LQKENI, per germline. Trimming at V came to 1 base and at J to 8 bases, leaving 5 bases not matched to a gene. The CDR3 is 15 amino acids.

This sequence joins TRBV2 and TRBJ2-5; unclear D gene. The CDR3 has 13 residues. V lost 0 bases, J lost 7 bases, and 9 bases lay in between. Germline-derived CDR1 and CDR2 are SNHLY and FYNNEI. This chain's CDR3 is CASSEALRVTQYF. The CDR3 DNA reads TGTGCCAGCAGTGAAGCGCTTCGGGTGACCCAGTACTTC.

V usage is TRBV2 and J usage is TRBJ1-1; no clear D. V was pared by 6 bases and J by 0 bases, with 8 bases between. CDR1 SNHLY and CDR2 FYNNEI come from the germline V gene. The CDR3 consists of 13 residues. DNA for the CDR3: TGTGCCAGCAGGAGTGAAATGAACACTGAAGCTTTCTTT. This sequence encodes CASRSEMNTEAFF.

Here the CDR3 reads CASSPKGQELPEAFF. DNA for the CDR3: TGCGCCAGCAGCCCAAAGGGACAGGAGCTCCCTGAAGCTTTCTTT. This chain joins TRBV5-1 and TRBJ1-1, with 8 bases that match TRBD1. J lost 6 bases, V lost 4 bases, and 11 bases had no gene match. Germline V lookup: CDR1 SGHRS, CDR2 YFSETQ. The CDR3 has 15 amino acids. Combining the CDR3 with reference TRBV5-1 and TRBJ1-1 gives the whole variable domain KAGVTQTPRYLIKTRGQQVTLSCSPISGHRSVSWYQQTPGQGLQFLFEYFSETQRNKGNFPGRFSGRQFSNSRSEMNVSTLELGDSALYLCASSPKGQELPEAFFGQGTRLTVV.

The chain couples TRBV21-1 to TRBJ2-3; TRBD1 is the table's D call and was not checked against the DNA. TRBV21-1 is a pseudogene segment. The CDR3 totals 14 residues. The CDR3 DNA reads TGTGCCAGCAGCACCGGGGACAGCTCTTTTACGCAGTATTTT. It codes for CASSTGDSSFTQYF.

The chain employs TRBV5-1 and TRBJ1-1; D may be TRBD1 (5 bases). V was clipped by 0 bases and J by 5 bases, with 14 bases between them. The CDR3 sequence is 15 residues long. The germline V gene encodes CDR1 SGHRS and CDR2 YFSETQ. CDR3 nucleotides: TGCGCCAGCAGCTTGGTCGGGGGTGAGTCGACTGAAGCTTTCTTT. This encodes CASSLVGGESTEAFF. The variable domain in full, completed from reference TRBV5-1 and TRBJ1-1, reads KAGVTQTPRYLIKTRGQQVTLSCSPISGHRSVSWYQQTPGQGLQFLFEYFSETQRNKGNFPGRFSGRQFSNSRSEMNVSTLELGDSALYLCASSLVGGESTEAFFGQGTRLTVV.

This clone was recorded only once. This sequence joins TRBV6-5 and TRBJ2-2, with D perhaps TRBD1 (5 bases). CDR3 length: 14 amino acids. Germline lookup yields CDR1 MNHEY and CDR2 SVGAGI. Trimming removed 0 bases from V and 6 bases from J, with 8 bases in between. For the CDR3, the DNA is TGTGCCAGCAGTTACTCCCGCAGGGCCGGGGAGCTGTTTTTT. Translated, it gives CASSYSRRAGELFF.

V usage is TRBV6-5 and J usage is TRBJ1-6, with D possibly being TRBD1 (6 bases). Per the germline V gene, CDR1 is MNHEY and CDR2 is SVGAGI. Trimming pared 6 bases from V and 8 bases from J, leaving 14 bases between. The CDR3 totals 14 residues. The CDR3 here is CASRTGSRDSPLHF. In DNA, the CDR3 is TGTGCCAGCAGAACAGGGAGCAGGGATTCACCCCTCCACTTT.

The V and J genes are TRBV27 and TRBJ1-1; 9 bases fit TRBD1. The CDR3 sequence is 13 residues long. Germline V lookup: CDR1 MNHEY, CDR2 SMNVEV (reference sequence). With 5 bases clipped from V and 11 bases from J, the junction kept 9 bases outside the gene matches. The CDR3 here is CASSANRGRGAFF. CDR3 coding DNA: TGTGCCAGCAGTGCCAACAGGGGGCGCGGGGCTTTCTTT.

V usage is TRBV27 and J usage is TRBJ2-1; TRBD1 aligns across 11 bases. The germline V gene encodes CDR1 MNHEY and CDR2 SMNVEV (reference sequence). The length of the CDR3 is 15 residues. The V and J ends lost 2 bases and 8 bases, in that order; junction bases with no gene match: 5. The CDR3 DNA is TGTGCCAGCAGTTTAAGCCCGGGACAGGGGGATGAGCAGTTCTTC. This translates into CASSLSPGQGDEQFF.

This sequence joins TRBV19 and TRBJ2-1, with 10 positions matching TRBD1. Trimming cost V 9 bases and J 6 bases; bases outside gene matches: 11. The germline CDR1 and CDR2 sequences are LNHDA and SQIVND (reference sequence). This CDR3 region has 15 residues. For the CDR3, the DNA is TGTGCCAGCACCAAGGGACAGGGGATAGTCAATGAGCAGTTCTTC. It yields the protein CASTKGQGIVNEQFF.